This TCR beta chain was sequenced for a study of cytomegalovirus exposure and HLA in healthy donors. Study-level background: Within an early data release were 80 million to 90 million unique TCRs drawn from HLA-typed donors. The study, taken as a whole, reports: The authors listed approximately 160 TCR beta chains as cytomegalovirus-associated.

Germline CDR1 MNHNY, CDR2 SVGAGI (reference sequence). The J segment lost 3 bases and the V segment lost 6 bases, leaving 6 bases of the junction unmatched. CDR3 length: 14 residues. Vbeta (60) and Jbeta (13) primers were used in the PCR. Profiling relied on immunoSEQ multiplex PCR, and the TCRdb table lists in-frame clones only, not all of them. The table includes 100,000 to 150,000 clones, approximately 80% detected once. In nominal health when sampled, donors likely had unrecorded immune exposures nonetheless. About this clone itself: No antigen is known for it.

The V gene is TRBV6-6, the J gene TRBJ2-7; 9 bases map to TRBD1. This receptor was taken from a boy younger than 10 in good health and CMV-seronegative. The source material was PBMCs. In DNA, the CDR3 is TGTGCCAGCAGCCCCCGGACAGGGGACTACGAGCAGTACTTC. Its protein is CASSPRTGDYEQYF.